Reported below is one TCR beta chain. The J segment lost 2 bases and the V segment lost 3 bases, leaving 9 bases of the junction unmatched. CDR1 SGHTA and CDR2 FQGNSA come from the germline V gene. The CDR3 extends over 16 amino acids. The method was immunoSEQ multiplex PCR; TCRdb's version includes in-frame clones alone and lacks a portion of them. The data show roughly 140,000 clones, with around nine tenths seen just once and about 2% held by the top ten. This specimen belongs to a study of blood T cell repertoires in COVID-19. V gene TRBV7-2 combines with J gene TRBJ2-5; TRBD2 aligns across 7 bases. The TCR comes from a human donor in a cohort sampled during active COVID-19. Sequenced material: peripheral blood. The CDR3 is CASSFPWGTMQETQYF. CDR3 in DNA: TGTGCCAGCAGCTTTCCTTGGGGGACTATGCAAGAGACCCAGTACTTC. Combining the CDR3 with reference TRBV7-2 and TRBJ2-5 gives the whole variable domain GAGVSQSPSNKVTEKGKDVELRCDPISGHTALYWYRQSLGQGLEFLIYFQGNSAPDKSGLPSDRFSAERTGGSVSTLTIQRTQQEDSAVYLCASSFPWGTMQETQYFGPGTRLLVL.